This TCR beta chain was captured by sequencing in a study of T cell responses to AZD1222 COVID-19 vaccine. Here immunoSEQ multiplex PCR was the method, and the copy in TCRdb shows in-frame clones only, minus some. This sample has more than 95,000 clones, with 80% to 90% found just once. This TCR was sampled from an adult in good health. The sample consisted of peripheral blood, taken on day 0 of AZD1222 vaccination.

The CDR3 region has the DNA TGTGCCAGCAGTACTGCGGGGGGGCCCGAGACAGATACGCAGTATTTT. Protein sequence: CASSTAGGPETDTQYF. The chain recombines TRBV6-2 or TRBV6-3 with TRBJ2-3; 9 bases are a match to TRBD2. The CDR3 has 16 amino acids. Germline V gives CDR1 MNHEY, CDR2 SVGEGT. The V gene end was trimmed by 5 bases and the J gene end by 3 bases; junction bases not matched to a gene: 9.